The 9 T cell receptor beta chains reported below all come from one sample, sequenced in a study of cytotoxic CD8 clonotypes in ibrutinib-treated CLL. Data came from immunoSEQ multiplex PCR; TCRdb stores just in-frame clones and leaves some out. The sample holds 140,000 to 150,000 clones; about 75% are singletons and the top ten take just over 5%. Sequencing was performed on PBMCs, taken after 24 months of ibrutinib treatment. These receptors came from a human donor with chronic lymphocytic leukemia.

This chain uses TRBV10-3 with TRBJ2-4; TRBD1 matches at 9 bases. V lost 0 bases and J lost 13; bases outside the gene matches: 7. The CDR3 runs to 14 residues. From germline, CDR1 is ENHRY and CDR2 SYGVKD. The CDR3 sequence: CAISESSGQGKQYF. CDR3 bases: TGTGCCATCAGTGAGTCTTCGGGACAGGGCAAACAGTACTTC.

This clone was seen a single time. CDR3 sequence (DNA): TGTGCCAGCAGCCCAGCGGGACAGAACACCGGGGAGCTGTTTTTT. It translates to CASSPAGQNTGELFF. This chain joins TRBV11-2 and TRBJ2-2; the D gene is possibly TRBD2 (7 bases). CDR1 and CDR2 (germline): SGHAT, FQNNGV. V was clipped by 5 bases and J by 1 base, with 11 bases between them. The CDR3 is 15 amino acids.

This clone appeared a few times. V usage is TRBV6-5 and J usage is TRBJ2-1; tentatively, D is TRBD2 (6 bases). Trimming shortened V by 1 base and J by 5 bases, and 15 bases separated the two germline ends. Germline values: CDR1 MNHEY, CDR2 SVGAGI. This CDR3 spans 16 amino acids. Here the CDR3 DNA reads TGTGCCAGCAGTTACTTCGGGGGTTTGGGTAACAATGAGCAGTTCTTC. Amino acid sequence: CASSYFGGLGNNEQFF.

This clone was counted once. V gene TRBV28 combines with J gene TRBJ1-5; possibly TRBD1 for D (5 bases). V was shortened by 6 bases and J by 4 bases, with 16 bases between the two germline ends. Germline lookup yields CDR1 MDHEN and CDR2 SYDVKM. The CDR3 spans 15 residues. CDR3 nucleotides: TGTGCCAGCAGGCCGAGGGGTTCCGAAAATCAGCCCCAGCATTTT. Its translation is CASRPRGSENQPQHF.

This CDR3 is CASSETGQGVADTQYF. CDR3 in DNA: TGTGCCAGCAGCGAAACCGGACAGGGGGTGGCAGATACGCAGTATTTT. The genes are TRBV6-6 and TRBJ2-3, with 10 bases identical to TRBD1. Germline CDR1 reads MNHNY; CDR2 reads SVGAGI (reference sequence). V trimming: 6 bases; J trimming: 4 bases; junction bases outside the gene matches: 10. The CDR3 is 16 residues long.

The rearrangement joins TRBV7-2 to TRBJ2-3; D is perhaps TRBD1 (6 bases). V lost 5 bases and J 10 bases, leaving 19 bases between the germline ends. The CDR3 extends over 14 amino acids. Per the germline V gene, CDR1 is SGHTA and CDR2 is FQGNSA. The CDR3 DNA sequence: TGTGCCAGCAGCCCGAGGCCCGGGCCAGGGGCGCAGTATTTT. It is translated as CASSPRPGPGAQYF.

This sequence joins TRBV10-3 and TRBJ2-7; 9 positions match TRBD2. J was trimmed by 7 bases and V by 3 bases; bases with no gene match: 4. CDR1 is ENHRY, CDR2 SYGVKD, per germline. CDR3 length: 13 amino acids. The CDR3 sequence: CAISDWREGEQYF. CDR3 coding DNA: TGTGCCATCAGTGATTGGCGGGAGGGGGAGCAGTACTTC.

The chain links TRBV5-1 to TRBJ2-5; a possible D gene is TRBD1 (6 bases). CDR3 length: 13 amino acids. Germline assignment: CDR1 SGHRS and CDR2 YFSETQ. The V end lost 7 bases, the J end lost 3 bases, and 13 bases lay between the germline ends. CDR3 DNA sequence: TGCGCCAGCGGGTTCGCAGGGGAAGAGACCCAGTACTTC. This encodes CASGFAGEETQYF.

This sequence joins TRBV5-1 and TRBJ2-3, with 12 bases aligning to TRBD2. Germline assignment: CDR1 SGHRS and CDR2 YFSETQ. The CDR3 loop spans 17 amino acids. V lost 6 bases to trimming and J lost 0 bases; unmatched junction nucleotides: 8. CDR3 coding DNA: TGCGCCAGCACCCTAGCGGGGGGGCTTCCTAGCACAGATACGCAGTATTTT. As protein: CASTLAGGLPSTDTQYF.